Below, 8 T cell receptor beta chains from the same sample are listed, as sequenced in a study of blood T cell repertoires in COVID-19. Libraries were prepared by immunoSEQ multiplex PCR; TCRdb keeps only in-frame clonotypes and omits some of them. The sample records about 150,000 clones, about 83% being singletons. Sequencing was done on a sample of peripheral blood. The receptors here all came from a woman in her sixties or seventies who had recovered from COVID-19.

The chain is built from TRBV3-1 (or the pseudogene TRBV3-2) and TRBJ2-5; 7 nucleotides align to TRBD2. In germline, CDR1 is LGHDT, CDR2 YNNKEL (reference sequence). With 3 bases clipped from V and 1 base from J, the junction kept 14 bases outside the gene matches. The CDR3 length is 18 residues. The DNA of the CDR3 is TGTGCCAGCAGCCACGGGCGGGAGCCTGAGTTTGGCCAAGAGACCCAGTACTTC. This translates into CASSHGREPEFGQETQYF.

The chain employs TRBV27 and TRBJ2-7; 11 bases fit TRBD1. CDR3 length: 16 amino acids. V lost 5 bases, J lost 3 bases, and 9 bases stayed unmatched. CDR1 and CDR2 from the germline V gene are MNHEY and SMNVEV (reference sequence). This CDR3 is CASSPRDRGYYYEQYF. The CDR3 coding sequence is TGTGCCAGCAGTCCCCGGGACAGGGGGTATTACTACGAGCAGTACTTC.

The chain links TRBV5-5 to TRBJ1-2; D remains ambiguous. CDR1 is SGHKS, CDR2 YYEKEE, per germline (reference sequence). Trimming left V 4 bases short and J 3 bases short, with 10 bases between. The CDR3 is made up of 13 amino acids. CDR3 coding DNA: TGTGCCAGCAGCCTTGGAGCGGACTATGGCTACACCTTC. It yields the protein CASSLGADYGYTF.

This sequence joins TRBV5-1 and TRBJ1-4, with TRBD1 matching over 7 bases. V dropped 4 bases and J dropped 3; count of bases not matched to a gene: 6. Germline V lookup: CDR1 SGHRS, CDR2 YFSETQ. The CDR3 consists of 15 residues. CDR3 bases: TGCGCCAGCAGCGCCGCCGGGACAGCTAATGAAAAACTGTTTTTT. Translated: CASSAAGTANEKLFF.

The chain joins TRBV6-1 to TRBJ2-7; D possibly corresponds to TRBD1 (7 bases). CDR3 size: 13 residues. The V end was cut by 8 bases, the J end by 3 bases, with 14 bases between. The V gene's germline CDR1 is MNHNS and CDR2 SASEGT. CDR3 coding DNA: TGTGCCAGCGGGGGGACAGCCCTCTACGAGCAGTACTTC. Amino acids: CASGGTALYEQYF.

This clone was observed once. This rearrangement joins TRBV4-1 to TRBJ2-3; possible D gene TRBD1, 5 bases. CDR3 size: 16 residues. The germline gives CDR1 MGHRA, CDR2 YSYEKL. V dropped 4 bases and J dropped 0 bases, with 14 bases sitting between them. The CDR3 sequence: CASSRPLAGSTDTQYF. CDR3 nucleotides: TGCGCCAGCAGCCGGCCCTTAGCAGGGAGCACAGATACGCAGTATTTT.

The V call is TRBV6-5, the J call TRBJ1-2; 9 bases line up with TRBD1. CDR3 length: 13 amino acids. Germline CDR1 MNHEY, CDR2 SVGAGI. V trimming: 7 bases; J trimming: 4 bases; junction bases outside the gene matches: 4. CDR3 loop: CASTQDRGYGYTF. DNA of the CDR3: TGTGCCAGCACCCAGGACAGGGGCTATGGCTACACCTTC.

The CDR3: CASRGRVGTGELFF. The CDR3 bases are TGTGCCAGCCGGGGGAGGGTTGGGACCGGGGAGCTGTTTTTT. The chain combines TRBV2 with TRBJ2-2; TRBD2 matches 7 bases. CDR1 is SNHLY and CDR2 is FYNNEI in the germline V gene. Trimming removed 8 bases from V and 5 bases from J; junction bases left unmatched: 8. The CDR3 length is 14 residues.